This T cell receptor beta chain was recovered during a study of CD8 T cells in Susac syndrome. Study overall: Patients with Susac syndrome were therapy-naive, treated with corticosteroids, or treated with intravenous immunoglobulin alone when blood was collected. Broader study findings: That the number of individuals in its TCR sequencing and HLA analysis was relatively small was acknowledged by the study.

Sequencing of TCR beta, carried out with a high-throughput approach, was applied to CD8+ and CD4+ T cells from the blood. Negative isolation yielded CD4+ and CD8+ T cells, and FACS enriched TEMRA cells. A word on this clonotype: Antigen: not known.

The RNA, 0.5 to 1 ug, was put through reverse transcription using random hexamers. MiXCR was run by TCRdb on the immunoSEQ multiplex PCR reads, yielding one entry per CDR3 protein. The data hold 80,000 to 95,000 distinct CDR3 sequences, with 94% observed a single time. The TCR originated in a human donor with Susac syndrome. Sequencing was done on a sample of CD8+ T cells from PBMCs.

CDR3 bases: TGTGCCAGCAGTCCCGATGCCAGGGGAAGAGAATCCTACGAGCAGTACTTC. This encodes CASSPDARGRESYEQYF. The J gene is TRBJ2-7, the V gene TRBV28; D might be TRBD1 (6 bases). Trimming removed 5 bases from V and 1 base from J, with 21 bases in between. CDR3 length: 17 amino acids. CDR1 and CDR2 (germline): MDHEN, SYDVKM.